This T cell receptor beta chain was captured by sequencing in a study of identical twins. Study-level results: Low generation probability was overrepresented in out-of-frame alpha sequences shared by twins.

The table lists this clonotype with many counts. The antigen is undetermined. MiXCR, applied by TCRdb to the 5' RACE reads, yields one record per CDR3 protein. In the table there are roughly 1,500,000 distinct CDR3 sequences, roughly 35% of which are singletons. Trimming cost V 2 bases and J 3 bases; bases outside gene matches: 12. The V gene's germline CDR1 is DFQATT and CDR2 SNEGSKA (reference sequence). The CDR3 contains 17 residues. The chain couples TRBV20-1 to TRBJ2-1, with 8 positions matching TRBD2. This clonotype was obtained from a newborn girl in good health. The sample comprised cord blood. The CDR3 loop is CSARLAGGGSFYNEQFF. The CDR3 DNA sequence: TGCAGTGCTAGACTAGCGGGCGGGGGGTCCTTCTACAATGAGCAGTTCTTC.